Listed below are T cell receptor beta chains from one sample, sequenced in a study of blood T cell repertoires in COVID-19. Libraries were prepared by immunoSEQ multiplex PCR; TCRdb keeps only in-frame clonotypes and omits some of them. In the table there are 150,000 or so clones, 80% to 85% of which are singletons. Sequencing was carried out using PBMCs or T cells enriched from blood (not recorded which). Every receptor here comes from a woman between 45 and 65 years old who had recovered from COVID-19. CDR3s include the opening cysteine and the closing phenylalanine or tryptophan. The order of the fields is CDR3 protein, CDR3 DNA, V gene, clone size, J gene, D gene. The D gene is left open where the match is weak. The size of a clone is reported for some rows only, either as once, few or many, or as a class for expanded clones.

CDR3: CASSPVRDITPPLHF
DNA: TGTGCCAGCAGCCCTGTCCGGGACATCACGCCACCCCTCCACTTT
V: TRBV7-9
size: once
J: TRBJ1-6
D: -

CDR3: CASRPGLAGAVTQYF
DNA: TGTGCCAGCAGGCCGGGACTAGCGGGAGCCGTTACGCAGTATTTT
V: TRBV6-5
size: -
J: TRBJ2-3
D: TRBD2

CDR3: CASAYRANSPLHF
DNA: TGTGCCAGCGCTTACAGGGCCAATTCACCCCTCCACTTT
V: TRBV2
size: -
J: TRBJ1-6
D: -

CDR3: CASSPGNTEAFF
DNA: TGTGCCAGCTCACCCGGGAACACTGAAGCTTTCTTT
V: TRBV18
size: -
J: TRBJ1-1
D: -

CDR3: CAISQNLDKRYTF
DNA: TGTGCCATCAGTCAAAATCTGGACAAACGCTACACCTTC
V: TRBV10-3
size: -
J: TRBJ1-2
D: -

CDR3: CASSEAEQAIYGYTF
DNA: TGTGCCAGCAGTGAAGCGGAACAGGCAATATATGGCTACACCTTC
V: TRBV2
size: -
J: TRBJ1-2
D: -

CDR3: CASSFGDRYGYTF
DNA: TGTGCCAGCAGCTTCGGGGATCGATATGGCTACACCTTC
V: TRBV7-9
size: -
J: TRBJ1-2
D: -

CDR3: CATSRANRGRPYEQYF
DNA: TGTGCCACCAGCAGAGCAAACAGGGGGCGGCCCTACGAGCAGTACTTC
V: TRBV15
size: -
J: TRBJ2-7
D: TRBD1

CDR3: CASSLYGGAGYDTQYF
DNA: TGCGCCAGCAGCCTATACGGGGGGGCCGGGTATGATACGCAGTATTTT
V: TRBV4-3
size: -
J: TRBJ2-3
D: TRBD2

CDR3: CASSSPGTYNEQFF
DNA: TGTGCCAGCAGCTCCCCCGGGACCTACAATGAGCAGTTCTTC
V: TRBV7-3
size: -
J: TRBJ2-1
D: -

CDR3: CASSEQGVSYEQYF
DNA: TGTGCCAGCAGTGAACAGGGGGTTTCTTACGAGCAGTACTTC
V: TRBV6-1
size: few
J: TRBJ2-7
D: TRBD1

CDR3: CASSQRRGAVEAFF
DNA: TGTGCCAGCAGCCAGAGGCGGGGGGCGGTTGAAGCTTTCTTT
V: TRBV27
size: -
J: TRBJ1-1
D: -

CDR3: CASSLTSGKETQYF
DNA: TGCGCCAGCAGCTTGACTAGCGGTAAAGAGACCCAGTACTTC
V: TRBV5-1
size: -
J: TRBJ2-5
D: TRBD2

CDR3: CASSQEKSETDTQYF
DNA: TGTGCCAGCAGCCAAGAGAAGAGTGAAACAGATACGCAGTATTTT
V: TRBV4-2
size: -
J: TRBJ2-3
D: -

CDR3: CATSRPGYGYTF
DNA: TGTGCCACCAGCCGTCCAGGGTATGGCTACACCTTC
V: TRBV15
size: few
J: TRBJ1-2
D: -

CDR3: CATSRGRGTADTQYF
DNA: TGTGCCACCAGCAGAGGAAGGGGGACGGCAGATACGCAGTATTTT
V: TRBV15
size: -
J: TRBJ2-3
D: -

CDR3: CASVRTIATNEKLFF
DNA: TGTGCCAGTGTCCGCACTATTGCAACTAATGAAAAACTGTTTTTT
V: TRBV19
size: -
J: TRBJ1-4
D: -

CDR3: CATSEPLAGVDNEQFF
DNA: TGTGCCACCAGTGAACCACTAGCGGGAGTCGACAATGAGCAGTTCTTC
V: TRBV24-1
size: -
J: TRBJ2-1
D: TRBD2

CDR3: CASSPRTGQPQHF
DNA: TGTGCCAGCAGCCCACGGACTGGCCAGCCCCAGCATTTT
V: TRBV9
size: -
J: TRBJ1-5
D: -

CDR3: CASSPNRQGISYEQYF
DNA: TGCGCCAGCAGCCCAAACCGACAGGGAATCTCCTACGAGCAGTACTTC
V: TRBV10-2
size: -
J: TRBJ2-7
D: TRBD1

CDR3: CASSVDRAGANVLTF
DNA: TGTGCCAGCAGCGTCGACAGGGCTGGGGCCAACGTCCTGACTTTC
V: TRBV9
size: -
J: TRBJ2-6
D: TRBD1

CDR3: CASYGSQETQYF
DNA: TGTGCCAGCTACGGGTCGCAAGAGACCCAGTACTTC
V: TRBV2
size: -
J: TRBJ2-5
D: -

CDR3: CASSLDGSSYEQYF
DNA: TGCGCCAGCAGCTTGGATGGGAGCTCCTACGAGCAGTACTTC
V: TRBV5-1
size: few
J: TRBJ2-7
D: -

CDR3: CASRQGVDEKLFF
DNA: TGTGCCAGCAGACAGGGGGTTGATGAAAAACTGTTTTTT
V: TRBV12-3/TRBV12-4
size: -
J: TRBJ1-4
D: TRBD1

CDR3: CASSQGTGNYGYTF
DNA: TGTGCCAGCAGCCAAGGGACAGGGAATTATGGCTACACCTTC
V: TRBV4-2
size: -
J: TRBJ1-2
D: TRBD1

CDR3: CASSLKHGLAGSTAELFF
DNA: TGTGCCAGCAGCCTCAAGCACGGACTAGCGGGGTCTACCGCGGAGCTGTTTTTT
V: TRBV3-1/TRBV3-2
size: few
J: TRBJ2-2
D: TRBD2

CDR3: CASSEPGSGETQYF
DNA: TGTGCCAGCAGTGAACCGGGTAGCGGAGAGACCCAGTACTTC
V: TRBV6-1
size: -
J: TRBJ2-5
D: -

CDR3: CASRSLDRWNTEAFF
DNA: TGCGCCAGCAGGTCCCTCGACAGGTGGAACACTGAAGCTTTCTTT
V: TRBV5-1
size: -
J: TRBJ1-1
D: -

CDR3: CASSEQGSGANVLTF
DNA: TGTGCCAGCTCGGAACAGGGGTCTGGGGCCAACGTCCTGACTTTC
V: TRBV6-4
size: -
J: TRBJ2-6
D: TRBD1

CDR3: CASSQRGAGNYGYTF
DNA: TGTGCCAGCAGCCAACGGGGGGCAGGGAACTATGGCTACACCTTC
V: TRBV3-1/TRBV3-2
size: -
J: TRBJ1-2
D: -

CDR3: CASSQPTGGSANEQFF
DNA: TGTGCCAGCAGCCAACCAACGGGCGGGAGCGCCAATGAGCAGTTCTTC
V: TRBV3-1/TRBV3-2
size: once
J: TRBJ2-1
D: TRBD2

CDR3: CASTGSGRGSGTGELFF
DNA: TGTGCCAGCACCGGTAGCGGGAGAGGTAGTGGCACCGGGGAGCTGTTTTTT
V: TRBV11-2
size: few
J: TRBJ2-2
D: TRBD2

CDR3: CASCPRGACTEAFF
DNA: TGTGCCAGTTGCCCCAGGGGGGCATGCACTGAAGCTTTCTTT
V: TRBV19
size: -
J: TRBJ1-1
D: TRBD1

CDR3: CASSVTSGQSSYEQYF
DNA: TGTGCCAGCAGCGTAACAAGCGGACAGAGCTCCTACGAGCAGTACTTC
V: TRBV7-2
size: -
J: TRBJ2-7
D: -

CDR3: CASSALAGGAYEQYF
DNA: TGTGCCAGCAGCGCTCTAGCGGGAGGCGCCTACGAGCAGTACTTC
V: TRBV7-8
size: -
J: TRBJ2-7
D: TRBD2

CDR3: CASSELAGGPYEQYF
DNA: TGTGCCAGCAGTGAGTTAGCGGGGGGTCCCTACGAGCAGTACTTC
V: TRBV2
size: once
J: TRBJ2-7
D: TRBD2

CDR3: CAWSRDREGYGYTF
DNA: TGTGCCTGGAGTCGGGACAGAGAAGGTTATGGCTACACCTTC
V: TRBV30
size: -
J: TRBJ1-2
D: TRBD1

CDR3: CASSVASRNSPLHF
DNA: TGTGCCAGCAGCGTAGCTAGTCGTAATTCACCCCTCCACTTT
V: TRBV9
size: -
J: TRBJ1-6
D: -

CDR3: CASSRPIGTANSYEQYF
DNA: TGTGCCAGCAGCCGACCGATCGGGACAGCCAACTCCTACGAGCAGTACTTC
V: TRBV6-6
size: -
J: TRBJ2-7
D: TRBD1

CDR3: CASGSTTGEGEKLFF
DNA: TGTGCTAGTGGTTCTACGACGGGGGAGGGGGAAAAACTGTTTTTT
V: TRBV12-5
size: -
J: TRBJ1-4
D: -

CDR3: CASSWGLENTEAFF
DNA: TGTGCCAGCAGCTGGGGGCTCGAGAACACTGAAGCTTTCTTT
V: TRBV7-9
size: -
J: TRBJ1-1
D: -

CDR3: CASSERENSPLHF
DNA: TGTGCCAGCAGCGAAAGAGAGAATTCACCCCTCCACTTT
V: TRBV11-1
size: once
J: TRBJ1-6
D: -